Below are 11 T cell receptor beta chains sequenced from a single sample in a study of T cell responses to AZD1222 COVID-19 vaccine. Profiled with immunoSEQ multiplex PCR; TCRdb holds only in-frame clones, not every one. This table has roughly 33,000 clones, roughly 74% appearing once. The source was peripheral blood, collected 28 days after the second AZD1222 dose. Receptors were obtained from an adult who received the AZD1222 COVID-19 vaccine.

J is TRBJ1-1 and V is TRBV3-1 (or the pseudogene TRBV3-2), with a possible D match to TRBD1 (6 bases). This CDR3 has 15 residues. CDR1 is LGHDT, CDR2 YNNKEL, per germline (reference sequence). V lost 1 base to trimming and J lost 1 base, with 10 bases between them. CDR3 protein: CASSQAGTKNTEAFF. The CDR3 nucleotides read TGTGCCAGCAGCCAAGCTGGGACAAAGAACACTGAAGCTTTCTTT.

V and J are TRBV14 and TRBJ2-1; no clear D gene. The V end was cut by 0 bases, the J end by 10 bases, with 10 bases between. The CDR3 sequence is 13 residues long. Germline CDR1 and CDR2: SGHDN and FVKESK. DNA of the CDR3: TGTGCCAGCAGCCAAGATCTGAGAGGCGAGCAGTTCTTC. This encodes CASSQDLRGEQFF.

Sample share makes this clone medium-sized. This chain uses TRBV7-8 with TRBJ1-1; D unclear. This CDR3 is built from 15 residues. Germline V gene lookup returns CDR1 SGHVS and CDR2 FQNEAQ. The ends were cut back, 1 base at V and 2 bases at J, with 11 bases in the middle. The CDR3 sequence: CASSLVQTLNTEAFF. The CDR3 DNA is TGTGCCAGCAGCTTAGTACAGACACTAAACACTGAAGCTTTCTTT.

This CDR3 is CASSLGSEVATFTDTQYF. The CDR3 nucleotides read TGTGCCAGCAGCTTAGGATCGGAGGTAGCGACTTTCACAGATACGCAGTATTTT. The genes are TRBV11-3 and TRBJ2-3, with D possibly matching TRBD2 (5 bases). Trimming removed 1 base at V and 2 bases at J, with 19 bases between. Germline V gene lookup returns CDR1 SGHNT and CDR2 YENEEA. CDR3 length: 18 residues.

The J gene is TRBJ1-4, the V gene TRBV6-5; 7 bases fit TRBD1. Germline V gene data show CDR1 as MNHEY and CDR2 as SVGAGI. The CDR3 is 14 amino acids. V trimming: 6 bases; J trimming: 5 bases; junction bases outside the gene matches: 6. This CDR3 is CASSWTGQNEKLFF. The CDR3 nucleotides read TGTGCCAGCAGCTGGACAGGACAAAATGAAAAACTGTTTTTT.

The V gene is TRBV5-1, the J gene TRBJ1-3, with TRBD1 matching 8 bases. Trimming removed 3 bases from V and 4 bases from J; junction bases left unmatched: 6. From germline, CDR1 is SGHRS and CDR2 YFSETQ. The CDR3 covers 15 residues. CDR3 in DNA: TGCGCCAGCAGCTATGACAGGGGTGGAGGAAACACCATATATTTT. It yields the protein CASSYDRGGGNTIYF.

The J gene is TRBJ2-5, the V gene TRBV10-2; 12 bases fit TRBD1. J gave up 6 bases and V 2 bases, and 4 bases lay outside the gene matches. Germline V CDR1 and CDR2: WSHSY, SAAADI. The CDR3 totals 15 residues. The CDR3 reads CASSEGTGGWKTQYF. The CDR3 DNA follows: TGCGCCAGCAGTGAGGGGACAGGGGGCTGGAAGACCCAGTACTTC.

This sequence joins TRBV10-3 and TRBJ2-1; 10 nucleotides align to TRBD2. After removal of 0 bases from V and 3 bases from J, the junction contained 8 bases not matched to a gene. Germline V gives CDR1 ENHRY, CDR2 SYGVKD. CDR3 length: 18 residues. The CDR3 region has the DNA TGTGCCATCAGTGAGTCGACGGCTAGCGGGAGACTCTACAATGAGCAGTTCTTC. Protein product: CAISESTASGRLYNEQFF.

This clone came up once. The rearrangement joins TRBV5-1 to TRBJ2-2; 9 bases fit TRBD2. V shed 4 bases, J shed 0 bases, and the junction held 4 bases outside the gene matches. Germline CDR1 reads SGHRS; CDR2 reads YFSETQ. The CDR3 has 16 amino acids. CDR3 nucleotide sequence: TGCGCCAGCAGCGCCTCTAGCGGGGCGAACACCGGGGAGCTGTTTTTT. Protein sequence: CASSASSGANTGELFF.

This chain's CDR3 is CASSSLWGNQPQHF. DNA for the CDR3: TGTGCCAGCAGCTCTCTCTGGGGCAATCAGCCCCAGCATTTT. The V and J genes are TRBV5-6 and TRBJ1-5; D ambiguous. The germline V and J ends were trimmed by 3 bases and 2 bases, with 9 bases remaining between them. The CDR3 extends over 14 amino acids. Germline V CDR1 and CDR2: SGHDT, YYEEEE.

The J gene is TRBJ2-3, the V gene TRBV5-8, with D maybe TRBD1 (5 bases). V was pared by 4 bases and J by 5 bases, with 11 bases between. There are 13 residues in the CDR3. Per germline, CDR1 SGHTS and CDR2 YDEGEE. The chain's CDR3 is CASSLSGIDTQYF. The CDR3 region has the DNA TGTGCCAGCAGCCTCTCAGGGATAGATACGCAGTATTTT. The full variable domain, rest sourced from reference TRBV5-8 and TRBJ2-3, is EAGVTQSPTHLIKTRGQQATLRCSPISGHTSVYWYQQALGLGLQFLLWYDEGEERNRGNFPPRFSGRQFPNYSSELNVNALELEDSALYLCASSLSGIDTQYFGPGTRLTVL.